The rows below give T cell receptor beta chains drawn from one sample of a study of shared clonotypes between healthy human individuals. Libraries were prepared by immunoSEQ multiplex PCR; TCRdb keeps only in-frame clonotypes and omits some of them. The sample contains 980,000 or so clones, 60% to 85% of which appear only once. Sequencing was done on a sample of memory CD4+ T cells sorted from blood. Receptors originate from a man between 18 and 29 years old in good health. The CDR3 runs from the conserved cysteine through the conserved F or W. D genes are given only for firm matches. The size field is filled for only some rows; it gives once, few, many or a size class.

J,V,D,size,length,DNA,CDR3
TRBJ2-7,TRBV18,.,.,17,TGTGCCAGCTCACCACCACCCTTTTTGACGGCCACCTACGAGCAGTACTTC,CASSPPPFLTATYEQYF
TRBJ2-2,TRBV2,TRBD1,.,14,TGTGCCGTCCTTACAGGGGGCACGGCCGGGGAGCTGTTTTTT,CAVLTGGTAGELFF
TRBJ1-4,TRBV5-8,TRBD1,.,16,TGTGCCAGCAGCGTGGGTCAGGGGGCGACGGAAGAAAAACTGTTTTTT,CASSVGQGATEEKLFF
TRBJ2-1,TRBV10-3,.,.,16,TGTGCCATCAAACCAACTAGCTCGAGCTCCTACAATGAGCAGTTCTTC,CAIKPTSSSSYNEQFF
TRBJ2-7,TRBV7-2,.,.,13,TGTGCCAGCAGCTTAAATGTCTACTACGAGCAGTACTTC,CASSLNVYYEQYF
TRBJ1-2,TRBV30,.,.,13,TGTGCCTCGACGACCGGGAAAACTTATGGCTACACCTTC,CASTTGKTYGYTF
TRBJ2-1,TRBV5-1,TRBD2,.,16,TGCGCCAGCAGCTTGGCGGCGGGAGGGGGTTACAATGAGCAGTTCTTC,CASSLAAGGGYNEQFF
TRBJ1-4,TRBV25-1,.,.,16,TGTGCCAGCAGTCCCCAAGTGGGGGGAACTAATGAAAAACTGTTTTTT,CASSPQVGGTNEKLFF
TRBJ1-6,TRBV18,.,.,14,TGTGCCAGCTCACCAGAGGCAGGGTACTCACCCCTCCACTTT,CASSPEAGYSPLHF
TRBJ2-7,TRBV10-2,.,.,11,TGCGCCAGCAGTGAGAGGTACGAGCAGTACTTC,CASSERYEQYF
TRBJ1-2,TRBV30,.,.,14,TGTGCCTACAAAAGGGCAGGAGGGGGGTATGGCTACACCTTC,CAYKRAGGGYGYTF
TRBJ2-2,TRBV2,TRBD2,.,15,TGTGCCAGCAGAGGCGGGAGGGCCTCAACCGGGGAGCTGTTTTTT,CASRGGRASTGELFF
TRBJ2-3,TRBV7-9,TRBD2,.,17,TGTGCCAGCAGCTTAGGGCTAGCGGGAGGGACCACAGATACGCAGTATTTT,CASSLGLAGGTTDTQYF
TRBJ1-3,TRBV4-1,.,.,16,TGCGCCAGCAGCCGGGAGGGGACGAGCTCTGGAAACACCATATATTTT,CASSREGTSSGNTIYF
TRBJ1-5,TRBV28,.,.,14,TGTGCCAGCAGTTTAGGCGGGGAGGGTCAGCCCCAGCATTTT,CASSLGGEGQPQHF
TRBJ1-5,TRBV7-2,.,.,16,TGTGCCAGCAGCTTACAGGGAAAGCATAGCAATCAGCCCCAGCATTTT,CASSLQGKHSNQPQHF
TRBJ2-3,TRBV4-1,.,.,14,TGCGCCAGCAGCCAAGATTACGCGCCGGATACGCAGTATTTT,CASSQDYAPDTQYF
TRBJ2-1,TRBV11-2,TRBD2,once,17,TGTGCCAGCAGCTCCCGCGCGGGGACTAGCGGGATCAGTGAGCAGTTCTTC,CASSSRAGTSGISEQFF
TRBJ2-1,TRBV7-9,.,.,14,TGTGCCAGCAGCTTAACTAGCCCCTACAATGAGCAGTTCTTC,CASSLTSPYNEQFF
TRBJ1-5,TRBV11-3,.,few,14,TGTGCCAGCCCCCGCAGAGTTAGCAATCAGCCCCAGCATTTT,CASPRRVSNQPQHF
TRBJ2-1,TRBV5-5,.,.,13,TGTGCCAGCAGCTCGTTGACGGAGAATGAGCAGTTCTTC,CASSSLTENEQFF
TRBJ2-1,TRBV30,TRBD2,.,19,TGTGCCTGGAGTCCCACTAGCGGGGGGGTACGGAGCTCCTACAATGAGCAGTTCTTC,CAWSPTSGGVRSSYNEQFF
TRBJ2-3,TRBV2,TRBD1,many,15,TGTGCCAGCAGCGCGGACAGGGCGAGCACAGATACGCAGTATTTT,CASSADRASTDTQYF
TRBJ2-7,TRBV6-5,.,.,15,TGTGCCAGCAGTTACAAGATCAGGGGCGCCTACGAGCAGTACTTC,CASSYKIRGAYEQYF
TRBJ1-3,TRBV29-1,.,.,15,TGCAGCGTCGCCCAGGGGCCGAGCTCTGGAAACACCATATATTTT,CSVAQGPSSGNTIYF
TRBJ2-7,TRBV5-1,.,.,15,TGCGCCAGCAGCTTGAAAGGGGATAACTCCTACGAGCAGTACTTC,CASSLKGDNSYEQYF
TRBJ1-2,TRBV29-1,.,few,11,TGCAGCGTTGAAGGTCTTATCGGCTACACCTTC,CSVEGLIGYTF
TRBJ2-1,TRBV18,.,.,14,TGTGCCAGCTCACCACCGGACAGAGCAGGACAGCAGTTCTTC,CASSPPDRAGQQFF
TRBJ2-7,TRBV4-3,.,few,16,TGCGCCAGCAGCCAAGATCTCGGAGGGAACTCCTACGAGCAGTACTTC,CASSQDLGGNSYEQYF
TRBJ1-2,TRBV28,.,.,12,TGTGCCAGCAGACCTTACAGGGTTGGCTACACCTTC,CASRPYRVGYTF
TRBJ1-2,TRBV21-1,.,.,14,TGTGCCAGCAGCAAAATAGCGGACAGGGTTGGCTACACCTTC,CASSKIADRVGYTF
TRBJ2-7,TRBV14,.,.,13,TGTGCCAGCAGTCTAAGGACTGGGCTCGAGCAGTACTTC,CASSLRTGLEQYF
TRBJ2-1,TRBV29-1,.,.,11,TGCAGCGTTGAACGAGGGAACGGGCGGTTCTTC,CSVERGNGRFF
TRBJ2-5,TRBV11-2,.,.,13,TGTGCCAGCAGCTTGGGAAATCAAGAGACCCAGTACTTC,CASSLGNQETQYF
TRBJ2-3,TRBV5-1,.,.,16,TGCGCCAGCAGCAGCGCAAGCGGGTACAACACAGATACGCAGTATTTT,CASSSASGYNTDTQYF
TRBJ1-2,TRBV7-9,.,.,14,TGTGCCAGCAGCTTAGCCGGGGCCCTTTCGGGCTACACCTTC,CASSLAGALSGYTF
TRBJ1-1,TRBV11-2,.,.,12,TGTGCCAGCAGCTTTACTTCTAGGGAAGCTTTCTTT,CASSFTSREAFF
TRBJ1-1,TRBV19,.,once,15,TGTGCCAGTAGTATAGTGGGACGGATGAACACTGAAGCTTTCTTT,CASSIVGRMNTEAFF
TRBJ1-2,TRBV10-1,.,few,13,TGCGCCAGCAGTGCGGCGTTGAAGGGCGGCTACACCTTC,CASSAALKGGYTF
TRBJ1-2,TRBV25-1,.,once,13,TGTGCCAGCATTGGACAGCAGAACTATGGCTACACCTTC,CASIGQQNYGYTF
TRBJ2-1,TRBV6-1,.,.,13,TGTGCCAGCAGCCTCCTTTGGGACAATGAGCAGTTCTTC,CASSLLWDNEQFF
TRBJ2-3,TRBV15,.,.,12,TGTGCCACCAAAGGGGCAAAGGGGACGCAGTATTTT,CATKGAKGTQYF
TRBJ2-3,TRBV6-6,.,.,15,TGTGCCAGCAGCCCTACTAGCTCCCTTGCCTATACGCAGTATTTT,CASSPTSSLAYTQYF
TRBJ1-2,TRBV5-1,.,.,14,TGCGCCAGCAGCTTGAATACAGGGAACTATGGCTACACCTTC,CASSLNTGNYGYTF
TRBJ2-1,TRBV10-3,.,few,12,TGTGCCATCAGTGAGCCCTTTGGTGAGCAGTTCTTC,CAISEPFGEQFF
TRBJ1-1,TRBV19,.,few,14,TGTGCCAGTAGTTCCCAGACCCCGAACACTGAAGCTTTCTTT,CASSSQTPNTEAFF
TRBJ2-2,TRBV9,TRBD2,.,16,TGTGCCAGCAGCGTAGGGCTAGCGGCCCAGGGCGGGGAGCTGTTTTTT,CASSVGLAAQGGELFF
TRBJ1-1,TRBV18,.,.,12,TGTGCCAGCTCACCACGGGAGGCTGAAGCTTTCTTT,CASSPREAEAFF
TRBJ1-5,TRBV15,TRBD1,.,15,TGTGCCACCAGCAGACCTGGGACAGGGGGGGTGCCCCAGCATTTT,CATSRPGTGGVPQHF
TRBJ2-3,TRBV11-2,.,.,15,TGTGCCAGCAGCTTAGGGGCACCTAGCACAGATACGCAGTATTTT,CASSLGAPSTDTQYF
TRBJ1-2,TRBV4-1,.,.,13,TGCGCCAGCAGCCAAGATCAGGGGTTTGGCTACACCTTC,CASSQDQGFGYTF
TRBJ1-2,TRBV27,TRBD1,.,14,TGTGCCAGCAGTCCTAGACAGGGTGCGTATGGCTACACCTTC,CASSPRQGAYGYTF
TRBJ1-4,TRBV19,.,.,14,TGTGCCAGTAGTATGGCGGGGATTAATGAAAAACTGTTTTTT,CASSMAGINEKLFF
TRBJ1-6,TRBV6-5,.,.,14,TGTGCCAGCAGTTACGCCACCTTAAATTCACCCCTCCACTTT,CASSYATLNSPLHF